What follows is one T cell receptor beta chain and its context. Its antigen is not identified. CDR3 size: 14 residues. The germline gives CDR1 SGHRS, CDR2 YFSETQ. V was pared by 5 bases and J by 6 bases, with 16 bases between. This record belongs to a study of post-analysis software for immune sequencing data. Study-wide results and limits: Multiple sclerosis was associated with a significant reduction in normalized Chao1 diversity relative to controls. Samples from one preparation batch, clustered by F measure, grouped strongly together. Patients showed TRBV5-6, TRBV5-1 and TRBV20-1 among five TRBV segments more frequent than in controls.

The TCR beta cDNA libraries contained unique molecular identifiers. Yield was roughly 0.5 million cDNA molecules from around 1 to 10 million T cells. TCRdb itself ran the PCR reads through MiXCR, one entry per CDR3 protein. The repertoire holds more than 450,000 distinct CDR3 sequences, with 44% as singletons. The sample taken for sequencing was blood. The chain links TRBV5-1 to TRBJ2-3; tentative D call: TRBD1 (5 bases). This TCR was sampled from a girl aged 10 to 17 with multiple sclerosis. CDR3 nucleotides: TGCGCCAGCAGTTTTTTAAATAAGGGGGATACGCAGTATTTT. Translating gives CASSFLNKGDTQYF. Using reference TRBV5-1 and TRBJ2-3 for the parts outside the CDR3, the full variable domain is KAGVTQTPRYLIKTRGQQVTLSCSPISGHRSVSWYQQTPGQGLQFLFEYFSETQRNKGNFPGRFSGRQFSNSRSEMNVSTLELGDSALYLCASSFLNKGDTQYFGPGTRLTVL.